This note documents a single T cell receptor (beta chain) sequence. The antigen remains undetermined. TCR beta libraries were built with iRepertoire HTBI primers and Arm-PCR of CDR3 regions. TCRdb used MiXCR to reprocess the multiplex PCR reads, holding one entry per CDR3 protein. This table holds some 600,000 distinct CDR3 sequences, 15% to 20% found once. Time point given: newly diagnosed GD, antithyroid drugs for less than 3 months. PBMC RNA was the source of the TCR library. The germline V and J ends were trimmed by 3 bases and 0 bases, with 15 bases remaining between them. Germline V gene lookup returns CDR1 SGDLS and CDR2 YYNGEE. This CDR3 has 16 residues. This sample stems from a study of regulatory T cells in long-lasting Graves disease. Study-wide points: Persistent Graves' patients showed less TCR diversity than newly diagnosed patients showed. Thyroid tissue went unstudied; only peripheral blood was examined.

The sample also formed part of further work on T cells in Graves' hyperthyroidism and ophthalmopathy. That work adds: Hyperthyroidism, newly diagnosed and lasting under 2 months, affected patients aged 18 to 65.

Sequenced here: peripheral blood mononuclear cells (PBMCs), sampled at new diagnosis, from a patient treated with antithyroid drugs. The chain combines TRBV9 with TRBJ1-2; D uncertain. The TCR sequence derives from a man in his late teens or twenties with Graves disease. The CDR3 DNA sequence: TGTGCCAGCAGCGAGCCCCTCGGCGGGACTAACTATGGCTACACCTTC. Translated: CASSEPLGGTNYGYTF.